This T cell receptor beta chain was documented in a study of early T cells in non-severe SARS-CoV-2 infection. V lost 0 bases and J 3 bases, leaving 12 bases between the germline ends. CDR1 SGHAT and CDR2 FQNNGV come from the germline V gene. The CDR3 spans 16 residues. cDNA molecules, individually, were tagged with unique molecular identifiers. TCRdb reprocessed the 5' RACE reads with MiXCR, giving one entry per CDR3 protein. The table has 40,000 to 55,000 distinct CDR3 sequences, about 4% seen once. The sample holds a few counts of this clonotype. This TCR derives from an adult who was a healthcare worker with PCR-confirmed SARS-CoV-2 infection or an uninfected control (not recorded which). This rearrangement joins TRBV11-2 to TRBJ2-1; weak D call: TRBD2 (6 bases). The sample consisted of whole blood. DNA for the CDR3: TGTGCCAGCAGCTTAGACACATACGGGAGCTACAATGAGCAGTTCTTC. Its protein product is CASSLDTYGSYNEQFF.